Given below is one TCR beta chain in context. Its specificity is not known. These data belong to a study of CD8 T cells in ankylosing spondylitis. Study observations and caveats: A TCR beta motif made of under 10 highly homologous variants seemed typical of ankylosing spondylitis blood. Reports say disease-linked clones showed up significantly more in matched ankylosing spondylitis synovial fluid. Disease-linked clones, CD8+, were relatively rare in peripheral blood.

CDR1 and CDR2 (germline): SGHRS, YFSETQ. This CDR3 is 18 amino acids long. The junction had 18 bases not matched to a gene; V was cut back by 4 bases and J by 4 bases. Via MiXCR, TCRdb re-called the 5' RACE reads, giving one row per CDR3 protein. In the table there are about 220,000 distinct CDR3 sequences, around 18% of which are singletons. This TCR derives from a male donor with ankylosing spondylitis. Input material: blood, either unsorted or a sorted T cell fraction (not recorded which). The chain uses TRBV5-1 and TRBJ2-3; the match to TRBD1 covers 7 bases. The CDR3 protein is CASSTGTDAPRGPDTQYF. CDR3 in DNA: TGCGCCAGCAGCACGGGGACAGACGCGCCTCGAGGTCCAGATACGCAGTATTTT.